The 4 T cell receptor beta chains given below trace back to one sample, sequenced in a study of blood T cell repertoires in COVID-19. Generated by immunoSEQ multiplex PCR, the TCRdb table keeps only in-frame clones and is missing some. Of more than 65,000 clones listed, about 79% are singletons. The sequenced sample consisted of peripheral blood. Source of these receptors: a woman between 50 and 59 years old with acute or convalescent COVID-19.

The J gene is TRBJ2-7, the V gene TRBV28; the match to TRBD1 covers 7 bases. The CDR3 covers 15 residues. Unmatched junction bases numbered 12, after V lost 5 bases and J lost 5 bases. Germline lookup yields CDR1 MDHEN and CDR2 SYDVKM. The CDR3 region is CASSVLVTGSDEQYF. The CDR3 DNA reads TGTGCCAGCAGTGTGCTCGTGACAGGGTCGGACGAGCAGTACTTC. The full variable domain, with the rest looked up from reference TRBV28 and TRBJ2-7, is DVKVTQSSRYLVKRTGEKVFLECVQDMDHENMFWYRQDPGLGLRLIYFSYDVKMKEKGDIPEGYSVSREKKERFSLILESASTNQTSMYLCASSVLVTGSDEQYFGPGTRLTVT.

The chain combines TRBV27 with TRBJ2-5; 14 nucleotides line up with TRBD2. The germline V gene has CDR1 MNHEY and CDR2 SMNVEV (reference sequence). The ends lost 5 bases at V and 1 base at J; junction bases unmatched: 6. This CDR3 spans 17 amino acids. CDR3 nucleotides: TGTGCCAGCAGTGACTGGACTAGCGGGGGGTCCCAAGAGACCCAGTACTTC. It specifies CASSDWTSGGSQETQYF.

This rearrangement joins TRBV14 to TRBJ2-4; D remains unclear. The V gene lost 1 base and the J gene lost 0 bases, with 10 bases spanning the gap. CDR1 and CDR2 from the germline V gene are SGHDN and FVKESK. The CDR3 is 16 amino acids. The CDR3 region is CASSQGLALAKNIQYF. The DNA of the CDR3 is TGTGCCAGCAGCCAAGGTTTGGCCCTAGCCAAAAACATTCAGTACTTC.

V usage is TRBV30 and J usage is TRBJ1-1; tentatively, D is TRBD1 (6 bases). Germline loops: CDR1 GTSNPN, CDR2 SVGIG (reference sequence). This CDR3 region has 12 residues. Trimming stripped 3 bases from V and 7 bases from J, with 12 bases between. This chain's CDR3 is CAWSEQQGEAFF. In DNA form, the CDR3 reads TGTGCCTGGAGCGAACAACAGGGTGAAGCTTTCTTT.